The 9 T cell receptor beta chains below were found in one sample sequenced in a study of T cell responses to AZD1222 COVID-19 vaccine. The table came from immunoSEQ multiplex PCR; TCRdb's copy has only in-frame clones and leaves some out. The sample holds 85,000 to 120,000 clones, around 82% seen once. The source was peripheral blood, collected on day 0 of AZD1222 vaccination. All receptors derive from an adult in good health.

The chain links TRBV5-8 to TRBJ1-1; D unresolved. Deletions cut 2 bases from V and 0 bases from J, with 8 bases between. CDR3 size: 14 residues. In germline, CDR1 is SGHTS, CDR2 YDEGEE. The CDR3 loop reads CASSFGRLNTEAFF. As DNA, the CDR3 is TGTGCCAGCAGCTTCGGCCGTTTGAACACTGAAGCTTTCTTT.

The V and J genes are TRBV5-1 and TRBJ1-6; D gene ambiguous. The CDR3 loop spans 14 amino acids. Deletions cut 6 bases from V and 10 bases from J, with 17 bases between. The germline V gene has CDR1 SGHRS and CDR2 YFSETQ. The CDR3: CASTLAGGRSPLHF. The CDR3 DNA reads TGCGCCAGCACCCTGGCGGGAGGAAGGTCACCCCTCCACTTT.

The rearrangement uses TRBV4-1 and TRBJ2-1; 7 bases are a match to TRBD1. Per the germline V gene, CDR1 is MGHRA and CDR2 is YSYEKL. V dropped 0 bases and J dropped 1; count of bases not matched to a gene: 12. The length of the CDR3 is 19 residues. CDR3 residues: CASSQERRGTARSYNEQFF. In DNA form, the CDR3 reads TGCGCCAGCAGCCAAGAGCGAAGGGGGACAGCCCGATCCTACAATGAGCAGTTCTTC.

This chain links TRBV24-1 with TRBJ1-1; a possible D gene is TRBD1 (5 bases). Germline lookup yields CDR1 KGHDR and CDR2 SFDVKD. V lost 3 bases and J 12 bases, leaving 16 bases between the germline ends. The CDR3 extends over 13 amino acids. The CDR3, as DNA: TGTGCCACCAGTGATAGGGCAGGGTATCTTCCTTTCTTT. Amino acids: CATSDRAGYLPFF.

The chain uses TRBV12-3 or TRBV12-4 and TRBJ1-2; a weak D match, TRBD1 (6 bases). This CDR3 contains 13 residues. V was trimmed by 3 bases and J by 3 bases, leaving 8 bases between them. The CDR3: CASSLSGDYGYTF. The DNA for the CDR3 is TGTGCCAGCAGTTTGTCAGGGGACTATGGCTACACCTTC.

This CDR3 is CASCPTTGLSNQPQHF. In DNA, the CDR3 is TGTGCCAGCTGCCCGACGACAGGCCTTAGCAATCAGCCCCAGCATTTT. The chain is built from TRBV6-2 or TRBV6-3 and TRBJ1-5; possibly TRBD1 for D (6 bases). Germline loops: CDR1 MNHEY, CDR2 SVGEGT. Trimming left V 8 bases short and J 0 bases short, with 17 bases between. The CDR3 totals 16 residues.

CDR3 protein: CASSEALRSGPQHF. The CDR3 region has the DNA TGTGCCAGCAGTGAAGCGCTAAGGTCCGGGCCCCAGCATTTT. The gene calls are TRBV2 and TRBJ1-5; D remains unclear. This CDR3 is built from 14 residues. In germline, CDR1 is SNHLY, CDR2 FYNNEI. The V end lost 0 bases, the J end lost 9 bases, and 12 bases lay between the germline ends.

This clone was seen only once. The rearrangement joins TRBV28 to TRBJ2-5; 13 nucleotides agree with TRBD2. From germline, CDR1 is MDHEN and CDR2 SYDVKM. This CDR3 spans 15 amino acids. The trim removed 7 bases at V and 3 bases at J, leaving 5 bases unmatched. The DNA of the CDR3 is TGTGCCAGCACCATCGGACTAGCGGGAGAAGAGACCCAGTACTTC. Translated, it gives CASTIGLAGEETQYF.

The chain carries TRBV30 and TRBJ1-5; possibly TRBD1 for D (6 bases). Germline V gene sequence: CDR1 GTSNPN, CDR2 SVGIG (reference sequence). The germline V and J ends were trimmed by 7 bases and 3 bases, with 19 bases remaining between them. The CDR3 totals 15 residues. DNA for the CDR3: TGTGCCTTCTCGACAGGACCCGTAAACAATCAGCCCCAGCATTTT. This encodes CAFSTGPVNNQPQHF.